The T cell receptor (beta chain) described here comes from a study of shared clonotypes between healthy human individuals. V lost 2 bases and J lost 2, with 12 bases in between. Looked up from germline, CDR1 is LNHNV and CDR2 is YYDKDF (reference sequence). This CDR3 comprises 15 residues. This clone was seen more than once but under ten times. Assay used: immunoSEQ multiplex PCR; TCRdb lists only in-frame clones, some missing. The table shows about a million clones, with approximately 80% occurring only once. V gene TRBV15 combines with J gene TRBJ1-2; D is undetermined. This clonotype originated in a man aged 18 to 29 in good health. Some clones in this sample may be carry-over from other donors' samples. Sequencing was performed on memory CD4+ T cells from PBMCs. Indicated subset: CD45RA-negative fraction. CDR3 residues: CATSRPEEGNYGYTF. The CDR3 nucleotides read TGTGCCACCAGCAGACCCGAGGAGGGAAACTATGGCTACACCTTC.